The present T cell receptor (beta chain) was sequenced within a study of T cell responses to AZD1222 COVID-19 vaccine. About this clone itself: Its antigen is still unknown.

V dropped 0 bases and J dropped 3 bases, with 14 bases sitting between them. Germline V lookup: CDR1 SGHRS, CDR2 YFSETQ. This CDR3 comprises 16 residues. The method was immunoSEQ multiplex PCR; TCRdb's version includes in-frame clones alone and lacks a portion of them. Of about 120,000 clones in the sample, 80% to 95% are singletons; the top ten hold 4% to 4.5%. Whole-study results and caveats: In all cases, repertoires were sampled only after the peak T cell response. Nearly half of spike-specific TCRs reportedly target variant regions that are unmutated in the B.1.351 and B.1.1.7 variants. The donor group comprised mostly white British people and more females; the analysis possibly underestimated clonal diversity.

V is TRBV5-1 and J is TRBJ2-3, with D perhaps TRBD1 (5 bases). The clonotype was recovered from an adult who received the MenACWY meningococcal vaccine as a control. This specimen was peripheral blood, taken 28 days after the second dose of the MenACWY control vaccine. This CDR3 reads CASSLAAGFVTDTQYF. CDR3 sequence (DNA): TGCGCCAGCAGCTTGGCGGCAGGGTTCGTGACAGATACGCAGTATTTT.